This T cell receptor (beta chain) was identified during a study of CD8+ T cells in alopecia areata. This clone was found a few times. The sample's treatment: oral pan-JAK inhibitor, 5-10 mg twice daily. Extracted from the samples, RNA was reverse transcribed into cDNA to serve as the sequencing template. The protocol was immunoSEQ multiplex PCR, while the TCRdb copy is restricted to in-frame clones and leaves out a portion. The sample lists around 120,000 clones, 58% occurring once. Material: CD8+ T cells sorted from blood, obtained at week 4, from a patient treated with tofacitinib. The clonotype comes from a human donor with alopecia areata.

The CDR3 reads CASSPTIGDGYTF. The CDR3 DNA reads TGTGCCAGCAGCCCCACAATCGGGGATGGCTACACCTTC. The V and J genes are TRBV27 and TRBJ1-2; D call uncertain. The CDR3 consists of 13 residues. V shed 6 bases and J shed 6 bases, with 14 bases lying between them. Germline CDR1 is MNHEY and CDR2 is SMNVEV (reference sequence).